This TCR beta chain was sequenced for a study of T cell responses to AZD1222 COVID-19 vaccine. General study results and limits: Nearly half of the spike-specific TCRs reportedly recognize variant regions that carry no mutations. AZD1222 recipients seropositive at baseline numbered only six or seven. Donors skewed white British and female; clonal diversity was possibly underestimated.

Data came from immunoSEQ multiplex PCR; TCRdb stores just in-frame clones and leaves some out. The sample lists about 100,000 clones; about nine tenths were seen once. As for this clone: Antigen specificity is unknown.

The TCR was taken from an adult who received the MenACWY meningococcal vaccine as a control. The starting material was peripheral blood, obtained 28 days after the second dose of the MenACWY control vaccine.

CDR3 residues: CASSIRQGSSYNSPLHF. CDR3 coding DNA: TGTGCCAGTAGTATACGACAGGGCAGCTCCTATAATTCACCCCTCCACTTT. The chain is built from TRBV19 and TRBJ1-6, with 7 positions matching TRBD1. V dropped 2 bases and J dropped 0; count of bases not matched to a gene: 4. Germline V gene data show CDR1 as LNHDA and CDR2 as SQIVND (reference sequence). The CDR3 has 17 residues.